The 21 T cell receptor beta chains below all came from one sample that was sequenced in a study of blood T cell repertoires in COVID-19. Profiled with immunoSEQ multiplex PCR; TCRdb holds only in-frame clones, not every one. The sample includes 200,000 to 250,000 clones, approximately 81% of them seen just once. The sequenced sample was peripheral blood. These receptor sequences come from a woman older than 75 with acute or convalescent COVID-19.

The chain combines TRBV3-1 (or the pseudogene TRBV3-2) with TRBJ2-2; no reliable D call. CDR1 is LGHDT, CDR2 YNNKEL, per germline (reference sequence). V lost 5 bases, J lost 6 bases, and 10 bases lay in between. CDR3 length: 13 amino acids. The CDR3 DNA is TGTGCCAGCAGCGTTAGTGTTTCCGGGGAGCTGTTTTTT. It specifies CASSVSVSGELFF.

This clone was detected only once. The chain has TRBV4-1 and TRBJ2-7; D is perhaps TRBD2 (6 bases). Germline CDR1 reads MGHRA; CDR2 reads YSYEKL. CDR3 length: 15 amino acids. The V and J ends lost 5 bases and 7 bases respectively, with 21 bases between them. CDR3 DNA: TGCGCCAGCAGCTCCTTAGATGGAGGGCCTGGGGAGCAGTACTTC. It encodes CASSSLDGGPGEQYF.

This clone was observed a handful of times. The chain joins TRBV28 to TRBJ1-5; TRBD1 matches at 11 bases. V trimming: 4 bases; J trimming: 2 bases; junction bases outside the gene matches: 4. Germline loops: CDR1 MDHEN, CDR2 SYDVKM. The CDR3 spans 16 residues. The CDR3 here is CASSWDRGAGNQPQHF. The CDR3 coding sequence is TGTGCCAGCAGTTGGGACAGGGGGGCGGGCAATCAGCCCCAGCATTTT.

This clone occurred many times. The rearrangement uses TRBV5-1 and TRBJ2-3, with no clear D. Germline CDR1 and CDR2: SGHRS and YFSETQ. V lost 5 bases and J 0 bases, leaving 10 bases between the germline ends. The CDR3 covers 14 residues. In DNA, the CDR3 is TGCGCCAGCAGTCCTACGACTAGCACAGATACGCAGTATTTT. It is translated as CASSPTTSTDTQYF.

The chain links TRBV6-5 to TRBJ1-1, with D hard to call. V was shortened by 2 bases and J by 2 bases, with 6 bases between the two germline ends. Looked up from germline, CDR1 is MNHEY and CDR2 is SVGAGI. There are 13 residues in the CDR3. The CDR3 sequence: CASSYGPNTEAFF. The CDR3 DNA reads as TGTGCCAGCAGTTACGGCCCAAACACTGAAGCTTTCTTT.

This chain uses TRBV6-5 with TRBJ2-3, with D maybe TRBD2 (5 bases). This CDR3 spans 14 amino acids. V dropped 4 bases and J dropped 4 bases, with 12 bases sitting between them. Germline V gene sequence: CDR1 MNHEY, CDR2 SVGAGI. The CDR3 DNA follows: TGTGCCAGCAGTTCCGGGATAAGTTCAGATACGCAGTATTTT. The encoded protein is CASSSGISSDTQYF.

The CDR3 coding sequence is TGTGCCAGCAGCGCAGGAGGGGGCGGACAGGGAGGGGCTAACTATGGCTACACCTTC. It codes for CASSAGGGGQGGANYGYTF. This chain uses TRBV9 with TRBJ1-2, with 8 bases fitting TRBD1. From germline, CDR1 is SGDLS and CDR2 YYNGEE. The J segment lost 0 bases and the V segment lost 3 bases, leaving 16 bases of the junction unmatched. The CDR3 is 19 amino acids.

The V gene is TRBV18, the J gene TRBJ1-2, with D possibly TRBD1 on 6 matching bases. The V end lost 3 bases, the J end lost 8 bases, and 10 bases lay between the germline ends. Looked up from germline, CDR1 is KGHSH and CDR2 is LQKENI. The CDR3 runs 12 residues. The CDR3 protein is CASSPQGTGYTF. The CDR3 coding sequence is TGTGCCAGCTCACCCCAGGGGACCGGCTACACCTTC.

This clone showed up just once. The chain has TRBV19 and TRBJ2-5; TRBD1 might be the D (5 bases). V lost 3 bases, J lost 2 bases, and 10 bases lay in between. Germline V gene data show CDR1 as LNHDA and CDR2 as SQIVND (reference sequence). This CDR3 contains 14 residues. The CDR3 region has the DNA TGTGCCAGTAGTATTTCAGGGCTGCAAGAGACCCAGTACTTC. Translation: CASSISGLQETQYF. The entire variable domain, with the rest obtained from reference TRBV19 and TRBJ2-5, is as follows: DGGITQSPKYLFRKEGQNVTLSCEQNLNHDAMYWYRQDPGQGLRLIYYSQIVNDFQKGDIAEGYSVSREKKESFPLTVTSAQKNPTAFYLCASSISGLQETQYFGPGTRLLVL.

V gene TRBV30 combines with J gene TRBJ2-3; 8 bases are a match to TRBD1. The CDR3 extends over 14 amino acids. Trimming removed 7 bases from V and 3 bases from J; junction bases left unmatched: 9. CDR1 is GTSNPN and CDR2 is SVGIG in the germline V gene (reference sequence). This CDR3 is CASARGPPTDTQYF. The CDR3, as DNA: TGTGCCTCGGCCAGGGGGCCCCCGACAGATACGCAGTATTTT.

This clone has only a few counts. The V call is TRBV2, the J call TRBJ2-2; D ambiguous. Looked up from germline, CDR1 is SNHLY and CDR2 is FYNNEI. Trimming took 2 bases from V and 6 from J, leaving 13 bases between them. This CDR3 is 15 amino acids long. The CDR3 spells CASSEIGGTAGELFF. DNA for the CDR3: TGTGCCAGCAGTGAAATAGGCGGTACGGCCGGGGAGCTGTTTTTT. Complete variable domain (other parts from reference TRBV2 and TRBJ2-2): EPEVTQTPSHQVTQMGQEVILRCVPISNHLYFYWYRQILGQKVEFLVSFYNNEISEKSEIFDDQFSVERPDGSNFTLKIRSTKLEDSAMYFCASSEIGGTAGELFFGEGSRLTVL.

The chain recombines TRBV24-1 with TRBJ2-1; D possibly corresponds to TRBD2 (5 bases). The V end was cut by 7 bases, the J end by 8 bases, with 11 bases between. This CDR3 comprises 12 residues. CDR1 is KGHDR, CDR2 SFDVKD, per germline. CDR3 nucleotides: TGTGCCACCAGCAGACTAACGCATGAGCAGTTCTTC. It codes for CATSRLTHEQFF.

The V call is TRBV2, the J call TRBJ2-3, with D perhaps TRBD1 (6 bases). Trimming cost V 4 bases and J 7 bases, with 12 bases left between them. Germline V gene lookup returns CDR1 SNHLY and CDR2 FYNNEI. CDR3 size: 13 residues. Here the CDR3 DNA reads TGTGCCAGCAGTGTGGACAGTTTCTATACGCAGTATTTT. Protein sequence: CASSVDSFYTQYF.

The chain is built from TRBV10-3 and TRBJ1-2, with 9 bases lining up with TRBD1. The CDR3 totals 14 residues. J gave up 8 bases and V 2 bases, and 6 bases lay outside the gene matches. CDR1 and CDR2 from the germline V gene are ENHRY and SYGVKD. The DNA for the CDR3 is TGTGCCATCAGTGAGGGACAGGGGATAAGGGGCTACACCTTC. This codes for CAISEGQGIRGYTF.

As for this clone: At one of its ends the junction is not consistent with the germline gene, which may arise from a read error. This chain connects TRBV29-1 to TRBJ1-2; possible D gene TRBD1, 5 bases. The germline gives CDR1 SQVTM, CDR2 ANQGSEA. There are 11 residues in the CDR3. Here the CDR3 reads CSVEDAPGSPF. CDR3 bases: TGCAGCGTTGAAGACGCCCCAGGGTCTCCCTTC.

The CDR3 region has the DNA TGTGCCATCAGTGAACAACAGCGGCGGAAAGCTTTCTTT. It is translated as CAISEQQRRKAFF. The chain links TRBV10-3 to TRBJ1-1; D call uncertain. CDR3 size: 13 residues. Germline assignment: CDR1 ENHRY and CDR2 SYGVKD. Trimming took 3 bases from V and 9 from J, leaving 14 bases between them.

The V call is TRBV5-6, the J call TRBJ1-1, with D unresolved. The CDR3 spans 13 residues. Germline V gene lookup returns CDR1 SGHDT and CDR2 YYEEEE. Between the trimmed V and J ends, which lost 2 bases and 0 bases, there was a span of 5 bases. The CDR3 DNA reads as TGTGCCAGCAGCTTTCCGGTGAACACTGAAGCTTTCTTT. This gives the protein CASSFPVNTEAFF. Full variable domain (missing parts from reference TRBV5-6 and TRBJ1-1): DAGVTQSPTHLIKTRGQQVTLRCSPKSGHDTVSWYQQALGQGPQFIFQYYEEEERQRGNFPDRFSGHQFPNYSSELNVNALLLGDSALYLCASSFPVNTEAFFGQGTRLTVV.

This clone was observed a single time. The rearrangement uses TRBV18 and TRBJ2-7; 7 positions agree with TRBD1. V dropped 2 bases and J dropped 5; count of bases not matched to a gene: 3. Germline CDR1 reads KGHSH; CDR2 reads LQKENI. The CDR3 consists of 13 residues. The CDR3 DNA reads as TGTGCCAGCTCACCAACGACAGGGAACGAGCAGTACTTC. Encoded protein: CASSPTTGNEQYF.

V and J are TRBV7-9 and TRBJ1-1; D is ambiguous. This CDR3 is built from 16 residues. The germline V and J ends were trimmed by 2 bases and 5 bases, with 18 bases remaining between them. The V gene's germline CDR1 is SEHNR and CDR2 FQNEAQ (reference sequence). The CDR3 here is CASSLRAGGGGTEAFF. Here the CDR3 DNA reads TGTGCCAGCAGCTTAAGGGCAGGCGGCGGAGGGACTGAAGCTTTCTTT.

The chain combines TRBV14 with TRBJ2-3, with D unclear. There are 14 residues in the CDR3. Per the germline V gene, CDR1 is SGHDN and CDR2 is FVKESK. V gave up 2 bases and J gave up 8 bases, with 14 bases separating them. CDR3 sequence reads: CASSQHVSSGTQYF. Written as DNA, the CDR3 is TGTGCCAGCAGCCAACATGTCTCCTCGGGTACGCAGTATTTT.

The chain employs TRBV2 and TRBJ1-1, with a weak D call TRBD1 (5 bases). The ends were cut back, 8 bases at V and 3 bases at J, with 16 bases in the middle. CDR3 length: 14 residues. Germline loops: CDR1 SNHLY, CDR2 FYNNEI. CDR3 amino acids: CASAKGPLDTEAFF. The DNA of the CDR3 is TGTGCCAGCGCCAAGGGGCCCTTGGACACTGAAGCTTTCTTT.